Listed here are 5 T cell receptor beta chains from one sample, sequenced in a study of beta chain features in type 1 diabetes. Sequenced material consisted of expressed TCRB transcripts (all of the isolated RNA was reverse transcribed). Method: immunoSEQ multiplex PCR; TCRdb's copy keeps in-frame clones and lacks some. The table shows hundreds of thousands of clones, with roughly 31% occurring only once. Sequenced input: naive CD4+ T cells from blood. Source of these receptors: a man between 18 and 35 years old in good health.

This clone came up a few times. The CDR3 sequence: CSVGVAGGGDEQFF. As DNA, the CDR3 is TGCAGCGTTGGTGTGGCGGGAGGGGGCGATGAGCAGTTCTTC. The chain links TRBV29-1 to TRBJ2-1, with TRBD2 identical over 9 bases. In germline, CDR1 is SQVTM, CDR2 ANQGSEA. The CDR3 consists of 14 residues. V gave up 4 bases and J gave up 8 bases; unmatched junction bases: 9.

The chain combines TRBV2 with TRBJ2-4; TRBD2 aligns across 9 bases. Germline assignment: CDR1 SNHLY and CDR2 FYNNEI. With 2 bases clipped from V and 8 bases from J, the junction kept 4 bases outside the gene matches. This CDR3 is built from 14 residues. In nucleotides, the CDR3 is TGTGCCAGCAGTGAAAGACTAGCGGTTTACATTCAGTACTTC. It is translated as CASSERLAVYIQYF.

The sample holds a few counts of this clone. The chain employs TRBV15 and TRBJ2-1, with a tentative D call TRBD2 (5 bases). The CDR3 is 13 residues long. V shed 4 bases and J shed 5 bases, with 9 bases lying between them. Germline V lookup: CDR1 LNHNV, CDR2 YYDKDF (reference sequence). This CDR3 is CATSMEVNNEQFF. CDR3 in DNA: TGTGCCACCAGCATGGAGGTTAACAATGAGCAGTTCTTC.

The J gene is TRBJ1-1, the V gene TRBV5-1; weak D call: TRBD1 (5 bases). Germline V gene lookup returns CDR1 SGHRS and CDR2 YFSETQ. This CDR3 has 13 amino acids. Trimming left V 0 bases short and J 5 bases short, with 8 bases between. CDR3 loop: CASSLVEGTEAFF. The CDR3 DNA is TGCGCCAGCAGCTTGGTCGAGGGGACTGAAGCTTTCTTT.

This clone occurred a few times. The J gene is TRBJ2-1, the V gene TRBV4-1; 9 bases are shared with TRBD2. Per germline, CDR1 MGHRA and CDR2 YSYEKL. There are 17 residues in the CDR3. V shed 3 bases and J 7 bases; nucleotides not matched to a gene: 13. For the CDR3, the DNA is TGCGCCAGCAGCCAGGGGGCGGCGGGAGGGCCTTCGAATGAGCAGTTCTTC. Protein product: CASSQGAAGGPSNEQFF.